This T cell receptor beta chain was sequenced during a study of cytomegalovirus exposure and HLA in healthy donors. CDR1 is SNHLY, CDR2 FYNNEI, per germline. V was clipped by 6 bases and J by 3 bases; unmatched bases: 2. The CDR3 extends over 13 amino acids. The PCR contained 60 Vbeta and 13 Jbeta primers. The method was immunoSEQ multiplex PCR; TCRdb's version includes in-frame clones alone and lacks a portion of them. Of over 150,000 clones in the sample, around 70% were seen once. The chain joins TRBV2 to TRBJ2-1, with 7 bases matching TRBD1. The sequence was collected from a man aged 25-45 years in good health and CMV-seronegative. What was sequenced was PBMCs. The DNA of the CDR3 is TGTGCCAGCAGGGGGACAGACTACAATGAGCAGTTCTTC. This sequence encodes CASRGTDYNEQFF.